This entry lists 7 T cell receptor beta chains sequenced from one sample in a study of CD8 T cells in ankylosing spondylitis. Study-wide findings and caveats: Among TCR beta sequences, a motif of several highly homologous variants appeared characteristic of ankylosing spondylitis blood.

Their target antigens are unknown. TCRdb passed the 5' RACE reads through MiXCR, listing each CDR3 protein once. The table shows 750,000 to 850,000 distinct CDR3 sequences, with about an eighth occurring only once. Input material: blood, either unsorted or a sorted T cell fraction (not recorded which). These receptors all come from a male donor with ankylosing spondylitis.

This clonotype came up many times. The CDR3 DNA follows: TGCGCCAGCAGTGTCGGGCCCAGTCCCTACGAGCAGTACTTC. Its protein product is CASSVGPSPYEQYF. V and J are TRBV10-1 and TRBJ2-7; D is unresolved. This CDR3 is 14 amino acids long. V dropped 4 bases and J dropped 2 bases, with 12 bases sitting between them. CDR1 and CDR2 (germline): WNHNN, SYGVQD (reference sequence).

This clonotype was detected only a few times. The rearrangement uses TRBV7-3 and TRBJ2-3; D gene unclear. CDR1 is SGHTA, CDR2 FQGTGA, per germline. The CDR3 length is 13 residues. V was pared by 0 bases and J by 5 bases, with 6 bases between. The CDR3 is CASSLTAVDTQYF. Here the CDR3 DNA reads TGTGCCAGCAGCTTAACAGCTGTAGATACGCAGTATTTT.

The V gene is TRBV20-1, the J gene TRBJ2-7; D gene unclear. CDR1 is DFQATT and CDR2 is SNEGSKA in the germline V gene (reference sequence). Trimming took off 1 base at V and 0 bases at J, with 13 bases between the two ends. The length of the CDR3 is 15 residues. CDR3 sequence (DNA): TGCAGTGCTAGAGGAAGGGCCAGGAACTCCTACGAGCAGTACTTC. This encodes CSARGRARNSYEQYF.

This clonotype was picked up many times. The chain is built from TRBV7-6 and TRBJ2-2; D is unclear. This CDR3 spans 12 amino acids. Germline-derived CDR1 and CDR2 are SGHVS and FNYEAQ. Trimming removed 5 bases at V and 7 bases at J, with 8 bases between. CDR3 nucleotide sequence: TGTGCCAGCAGCCTACTGCACGGGGAGCTGTTTTTT. Amino acid sequence: CASSLLHGELFF.

This clonotype was recorded many times. At one boundary the junction diverges from the germline segment, which might be a read error. V usage is TRBV7-7 and J usage is TRBJ2-5; no firm D call. Germline CDR1 and CDR2: SSHAT and FNYEAQ (reference sequence). CDR3 length: 13 residues. The CDR3 DNA reads TGTGCTAGCACAACCGCGTACCAAGAGACCCAGTACTTC. As protein: CASTTAYQETQYF.

CDR3: CASSPQRTESYEQYF. CDR3 sequence (DNA): TGTGCCAGCTCACCACAAAGGACGGAATCCTACGAGCAGTACTTC. The V gene is TRBV18, the J gene TRBJ2-7; no clear D gene. V shed 1 base and J shed 1 base, with 11 bases lying between them. This CDR3 contains 15 residues. Germline loops: CDR1 KGHSH, CDR2 LQKENI.

This clonotype was seen at least ten times. The genes are TRBV10-3 and TRBJ1-2; 8 nucleotides line up with TRBD1. CDR1 is ENHRY, CDR2 SYGVKD, per germline. CDR3 length: 14 amino acids. V was clipped by 5 bases and J by 6 bases; unmatched bases: 8. CDR3 residues: CAISTSTGANGYTF. The DNA of the CDR3 is TGTGCCATCAGTACTTCGACAGGGGCGAATGGCTACACCTTC.